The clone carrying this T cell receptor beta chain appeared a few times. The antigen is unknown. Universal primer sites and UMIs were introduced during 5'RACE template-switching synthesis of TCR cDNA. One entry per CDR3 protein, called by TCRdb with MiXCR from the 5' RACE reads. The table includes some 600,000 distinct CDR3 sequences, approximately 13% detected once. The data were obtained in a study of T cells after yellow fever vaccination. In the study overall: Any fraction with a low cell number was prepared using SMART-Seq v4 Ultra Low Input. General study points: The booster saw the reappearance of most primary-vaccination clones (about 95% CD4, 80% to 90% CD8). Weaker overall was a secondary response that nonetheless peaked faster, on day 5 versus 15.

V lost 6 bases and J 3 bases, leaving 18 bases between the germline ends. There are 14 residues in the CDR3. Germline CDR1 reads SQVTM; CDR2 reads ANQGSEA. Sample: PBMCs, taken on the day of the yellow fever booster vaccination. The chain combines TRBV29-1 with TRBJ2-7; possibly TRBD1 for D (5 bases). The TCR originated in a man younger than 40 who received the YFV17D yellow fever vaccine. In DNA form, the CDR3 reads TGCAGCGTGACCAAGTTGCAGGGCTACTACGAGCAGTACTTC. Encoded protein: CSVTKLQGYYEQYF.